The 10 T cell receptor beta chains listed next were all sequenced from one sample in a study of blood T cells in healthy people across ages. Together with a sample-barcoded 5' primer, a J-beta primer mix was included in a second PCR lasting roughly 6 to 12 cycles. TCRdb passed the 5' RACE reads through MiXCR, listing each CDR3 protein once. The sample lists 380,000 or so distinct CDR3 sequences; roughly half were seen once. The material sequenced was blood. The receptor set was obtained from a man aged 55 to 70 in good health.

A few counts support this clonotype. The chain employs TRBV7-2 and TRBJ2-3, with 7 bases fitting TRBD1. J was trimmed by 2 bases and V by 6 bases; bases with no gene match: 11. The CDR3 extends over 16 amino acids. From germline, CDR1 is SGHTA and CDR2 FQGNSA. CDR3 DNA sequence: TGTGCCAGCAGAATCGACACGACAGGGTCCACAGATACGCAGTATTTT. Translation: CASRIDTTGSTDTQYF.

The V call is TRBV2, the J call TRBJ1-4; 8 bases are a match to TRBD1. This CDR3 contains 15 residues. Germline-derived CDR1 and CDR2 are SNHLY and FYNNEI. V trimming: 6 bases; J trimming: 6 bases; junction bases outside the gene matches: 9. The CDR3 protein is CASRDPGTGDEKLFF. CDR3 in DNA: TGTGCCAGCAGAGATCCCGGGACAGGTGATGAAAAACTGTTTTTT.

The sample holds a few counts of this clonotype. The rearrangement uses TRBV10-3 and TRBJ2-5; D gene unclear. This CDR3 is built from 13 residues. Looked up from germline, CDR1 is ENHRY and CDR2 is SYGVKD. Trimming removed 2 bases from V and 11 bases from J, with 15 bases in between. CDR3 loop: CAISEGPGGEQYF. CDR3 in DNA: TGTGCCATCAGTGAGGGACCAGGCGGTGAGCAGTACTTC.

V and J are TRBV20-1 and TRBJ2-7; D gene uncertain. The J call may be wrong; the DNA end is better matched by TRBJ2-5. The length of the CDR3 is 14 residues. Germline V gives CDR1 DFQATT, CDR2 SNEGSKA (reference sequence). The DNA of the CDR3 is TGCAGTGCTAACCCGTTGGGCCTCCGGGAGACCCAGTACTTC. Translation: CSANPLGLRETQYF.

In this sample, this clonotype turned up a few times. The V gene is TRBV10-3, the J gene TRBJ1-2, with 10 bases matching TRBD1. Germline CDR1 ENHRY, CDR2 SYGVKD. The CDR3 has 13 residues. The V gene end was trimmed by 4 bases and the J gene end by 10 bases; junction bases not matched to a gene: 6. CDR3 bases: TGTGCCATCAGTGGAGGGACAGGGGCTCTCTACACCTTC. Protein product: CAISGGTGALYTF.

This clonotype has just a few counts. This chain links TRBV2 with TRBJ2-3; D is ambiguous. Trimming took off 1 base at V and 1 base at J, with 3 bases between the two ends. This CDR3 spans 13 amino acids. CDR1 is SNHLY, CDR2 FYNNEI, per germline. CDR3 region: CASSEEGTDTQYF. Written as DNA, the CDR3 is TGTGCCAGCAGTGAAGAGGGCACAGATACGCAGTATTTT.

The chain joins TRBV19 to TRBJ2-1; D not certain. The CDR3 has 13 amino acids. Germline CDR1 reads LNHDA; CDR2 reads SQIVND (reference sequence). The V end lost 0 bases, the J end lost 9 bases, and 9 bases lay between the germline ends. This chain's CDR3 is CASSIDPRSEQFF. The CDR3, as DNA: TGTGCCAGTAGTATAGATCCTAGGAGTGAGCAGTTCTTC.

The V call is TRBV30, the J call TRBJ1-1; tentative D call: TRBD1 (5 bases). The CDR3 is made up of 13 amino acids. Per germline, CDR1 GTSNPN and CDR2 SVGIG (reference sequence). The V gene lost 1 base and the J gene lost 1 base, with 7 bases spanning the gap. The CDR3 coding sequence is TGTGCCTGGAGTGGTGGGACGAACACTGAAGCTTTCTTT. Translated: CAWSGGTNTEAFF.

The chain employs TRBV2 and TRBJ2-4; 9 bases align to TRBD1. J gave up 6 bases and V 8 bases, and 11 bases lay outside the gene matches. CDR3 length: 15 residues. The germline gives CDR1 SNHLY, CDR2 FYNNEI. For the CDR3, the DNA is TGTGCCAGCGGCGGGGACAGGGTAACTATAAACATTCAGTACTTC. Amino acid sequence: CASGGDRVTINIQYF.

J is TRBJ2-1 and V is TRBV11-1; 9 bases agree with TRBD2. The junction had 5 bases not matched to a gene; V was cut back by 0 bases and J by 5 bases. There are 16 residues in the CDR3. Germline CDR1 SGHAT, CDR2 FQDESV (reference sequence). The CDR3 here is CASSLALTSGNNEQFF. The CDR3 DNA is TGTGCCAGCAGCTTAGCTCTGACTAGCGGTAACAATGAGCAGTTCTTC.